A selection of T cell receptor beta chains follows, all from one sample in a study of T cells in Graves' hyperthyroidism and ophthalmopathy. TCRdb recomputed calls from the multiplex PCR reads with MiXCR, one row per CDR3 protein. This sample has approximately 400,000 distinct CDR3 sequences, with approximately 15% found just once. Sequencing input: blood. The receptor source for this set is a woman in her fifties or sixties with Graves' hyperthyroidism. The CDR3 runs from the conserved cysteine through the conserved F or W. D genes are given only for firm matches. The size field is filled for only some rows; it gives once, few, many or a size class.

J gene	D gene	V gene	clone size	CDR3 protein	CDR3 DNA
TRBJ2-1	TRBD2	TRBV7-8	many	CASSLARTSNEQFF	TGTGCCAGCAGCTTAGCCCGGACTAGCAATGAGCAGTTCTTC
TRBJ2-3	TRBD2	TRBV30	NA	CAWNVGLAGADTQYF	TGTGCCTGGAACGTGGGACTAGCGGGAGCAGATACGCAGTATTTT
TRBJ1-1	NA	TRBV2	NA	CASIGGGLGTEAFF	TGTGCCAGCATCGGGGGGGGCTTGGGCACTGAAGCTTTCTTT
TRBJ2-3	NA	TRBV24-1	many	CATSAPWGSTDTQYF	TGTGCCACCAGTGCTCCCTGGGGCTCCACAGATACGCAGTATTTT
TRBJ2-6	NA	TRBV19	NA	CASSIYGVSGANVLTF	TGTGCCAGTAGTATCTACGGGGTCTCTGGGGCCAACGTCCTGACTTTC
TRBJ2-2	NA	TRBV20-1	NA	CSARIVGEPTGELFF	TGCAGTGCGCGGATAGTGGGAGAACCCACCGGGGAGCTGTTTTTT
TRBJ2-1	NA	TRBV7-9	many	CASSDGGYNEQFF	TGTGCCAGCAGTGACGGGGGATACAATGAGCAGTTCTTC
TRBJ2-4	NA	TRBV5-1	NA	CASSGTGLGGNIQYF	TGCGCCAGCAGCGGGACGGGACTCGGAGGAAACATTCAGTACTTC
TRBJ2-1	TRBD2	TRBV20-1	many	CSAPLAGGPLNEQFF	TGCAGTGCTCCATTAGCGGGAGGGCCTCTCAATGAGCAGTTCTTC
TRBJ1-2	NA	TRBV4-2	NA	CASSQGDGETPNYGYTF	TGTGCCAGCAGCCAAGGGGACGGGGAAACACCTAACTATGGCTACACCTTC
TRBJ2-2	NA	TRBV27	NA	CASSPRGAGTGELFF	TGTGCCAGCTCCCCACGGGGGGCGGGCACCGGGGAGCTGTTTTTT
TRBJ2-1	TRBD2	TRBV6-5	many	CASSYRLAGGENEQFF	TGTGCCAGCAGTTACAGGCTAGCGGGAGGTGAAAATGAGCAGTTCTTC
TRBJ1-2	TRBD1	TRBV20-1	NA	CSARDQGDFPNYGYTF	TGCAGTGCTAGAGATCAGGGGGACTTCCCTAACTATGGCTACACCTTC